The 18 T cell receptor beta chains reported below all come from one sample, sequenced in a study of T-cell memory formation after mild COVID-19. TCRdb reprocessed the 5' RACE reads via MiXCR and lists one record per CDR3 protein. The data contain about half a million distinct CDR3 sequences, 18% of them singletons. Sequencing used PBMCs or a T cell subset sorted from them (not recorded which). The receptors were sampled from an adult woman who had mild COVID-19 (a few samples of this study predate the infection). Cell type and time point are not known.

This clonotype was counted between two and nine times. V gene TRBV7-2 combines with J gene TRBJ1-2, with 9 bases fitting TRBD1. The V segment lost 0 bases and the J segment 4 bases; nucleotides outside the gene matches: 3. Germline V CDR1 and CDR2: SGHTA, FQGNSA. CDR3 length: 15 amino acids. The chain's CDR3 is CASSLAGQGPYGYTF. In DNA, the CDR3 is TGTGCCAGCAGCTTAGCGGGACAGGGTCCCTATGGCTACACCTTC.

This clonotype was detected only a few times. J is TRBJ2-3 and V is TRBV15; 12 bases match TRBD1. Germline-derived CDR1 and CDR2 are LNHNV and YYDKDF (reference sequence). There are 16 residues in the CDR3. V lost 4 bases and J lost 5; bases outside the gene matches: 7. The CDR3 sequence is CATSNPGQGAKDTQYF. CDR3 bases: TGTGCCACCAGCAACCCGGGACAGGGGGCAAAAGATACGCAGTATTTT. Based on the CDR3 plus reference TRBV15 and TRBJ2-3, the full variable domain is DAMVIQNPRYQVTQFGKPVTLSCSQTLNHNVMYWYQQKSSQAPKLLFHYYDKDFNNEADTPDNFQSRRPNTSFCFLDIRSPGLGDTAMYLCATSNPGQGAKDTQYFGPGTRLTVL.

The V call is TRBV5-1, the J call TRBJ2-1; perhaps TRBD2 as D (5 bases). This CDR3 comprises 15 residues. The germline V gene encodes CDR1 SGHRS and CDR2 YFSETQ. With 3 bases removed from V and 0 bases from J, the gap between germline ends came to 10 bases. CDR3: CASSSEAGSYNEQFF. DNA of the CDR3: TGCGCCAGCAGCTCAGAGGCGGGCTCCTACAATGAGCAGTTCTTC.

The V gene is TRBV7-2, the J gene TRBJ1-1, with 9 bases aligning to TRBD1. Germline trimming cut 5 bases from V and 2 bases from J; bases unmatched to any gene: 6. The V gene's germline CDR1 is SGHTA and CDR2 FQGNSA. This CDR3 comprises 15 residues. CDR3 bases: TGTGCCAGCAGCCCCCGGACAGGGGAAAACACTGAAGCTTTCTTT. It is translated as CASSPRTGENTEAFF.

This clonotype was found a few times. The chain joins TRBV20-1 to TRBJ2-3; D possibly corresponds to TRBD2 (5 bases). The CDR3 contains 16 residues. Germline-derived CDR1 and CDR2 are DFQATT and SNEGSKA (reference sequence). V shed 0 bases and J shed 0 bases, with 13 bases lying between them. CDR3 nucleotides: TGCAGTGCTAGAGATCTCGTAGCGTATAGCACAGATACGCAGTATTTT. It codes for CSARDLVAYSTDTQYF.

The sample holds a few counts of this clonotype. The rearrangement uses TRBV6-6 and TRBJ2-7; D possibly matches TRBD1 or TRBD2 (5 bases each). CDR1 and CDR2 from the germline V gene are MNHNY and SVGAGI (reference sequence). The ends were cut back, 7 bases at V and 0 bases at J, with 19 bases in the middle. The CDR3 has 16 amino acids. The chain's CDR3 is CASTAGMGESSYEQYF. DNA for the CDR3: TGTGCCAGCACGGCAGGGATGGGGGAAAGCTCCTACGAGCAGTACTTC.

The V and J genes are TRBV6-1 and TRBJ2-3, with a tentative D call TRBD2 (6 bases). With 8 bases removed from V and 7 bases from J, the gap between germline ends came to 13 bases. This CDR3 is built from 12 residues. Germline CDR1 is MNHNS and CDR2 is SASEGT. CDR3 region: CASFRGLNTQYF. DNA of the CDR3: TGTGCCAGCTTTCGGGGGTTAAATACGCAGTATTTT.

The chain uses TRBV30 and TRBJ2-3; D unclear. The germline V gene encodes CDR1 GTSNPN and CDR2 SVGIG (reference sequence). This CDR3 is 14 amino acids long. V shed 1 base and J shed 0 bases, with 8 bases lying between them. DNA for the CDR3: TGTGCCTGGAGTGCGGGTCCAAGCACAGATACGCAGTATTTT. Translated: CAWSAGPSTDTQYF.

The chain joins TRBV10-2 to TRBJ1-5; tentatively, D is TRBD1 (6 bases). CDR3 length: 14 residues. V dropped 6 bases and J dropped 7 bases, with 16 bases sitting between them. CDR1 and CDR2 (germline): WSHSY, SAAADI. In DNA form, the CDR3 reads TGCGCCAGCAGCTTTTCAGGGGCCCACCAGCCCCAGCATTTT. It encodes CASSFSGAHQPQHF.

The chain carries TRBV7-3 and TRBJ2-7; D is unresolved. CDR1 is SGHTA and CDR2 is FQGTGA in the germline V gene. Trimming removed 5 bases at V and 2 bases at J, with 10 bases between. The CDR3 totals 13 residues. The CDR3 coding sequence is TGTGCCAGCAGCCCGCCGGACGCCTACGAGCAGTACTTC. As protein: CASSPPDAYEQYF.

The rearrangement joins TRBV29-1 to TRBJ2-1; 7 bases fit TRBD1. The CDR3 covers 16 residues. Germline V gene data show CDR1 as SQVTM and CDR2 as ANQGSEA. Germline trimming cut 3 bases from V and 0 bases from J; bases unmatched to any gene: 8. The CDR3 here is CSVEGKQGSSYNEQFF. The CDR3 coding sequence is TGCAGCGTTGAGGGGAAACAGGGGAGCTCCTACAATGAGCAGTTCTTC.

V gene TRBV6-1 combines with J gene TRBJ2-1; D remains ambiguous. The germline gives CDR1 MNHNS, CDR2 SASEGT. The CDR3 has 11 amino acids. V was clipped by 3 bases and J by 7 bases, with 4 bases between them. This CDR3 is CASSDVNEQFF. As DNA, the CDR3 is TGTGCCAGCAGTGATGTAAATGAGCAGTTCTTC.

Only one count was recorded for this clonotype. The chain links TRBV6-2 or TRBV6-3 to TRBJ1-1, with D possibly matching TRBD1 (5 bases). CDR3 length: 15 amino acids. V lost 6 bases, J lost 4 bases, and 18 bases lay in between. The germline V gene encodes CDR1 MNHEY and CDR2 SVGEGT. CDR3 sequence: CASRLLPRGGTEAFF. The CDR3 DNA reads as TGTGCCAGCAGACTACTACCCCGGGGCGGCACTGAAGCTTTCTTT.

In its sample, this clonotype was seen a few times. The chain couples TRBV20-1 to TRBJ2-3; 7 nucleotides agree with TRBD2. The germline CDR1 and CDR2 sequences are DFQATT and SNEGSKA (reference sequence). The CDR3 consists of 17 residues. Trimming removed 2 bases from V and 2 bases from J; junction bases left unmatched: 13. The CDR3 DNA is TGCAGTGCTAGACCCTACGGGGGGACTCCCAACACAGATACGCAGTATTTT. It codes for CSARPYGGTPNTDTQYF.

This clonotype was found a few times. This chain uses TRBV12-3 or TRBV12-4 with TRBJ2-7, with no clear D. V lost 7 bases and J lost 5, with 18 bases in between. CDR3 length: 14 amino acids. The CDR3 sequence: CASTAPDGVHEQYF. CDR3 DNA sequence: TGTGCCAGCACCGCCCCCGACGGTGTCCACGAGCAGTACTTC.

The rearrangement joins TRBV7-9 to TRBJ2-1, with a tentative D call TRBD2 (6 bases). The CDR3 has 14 amino acids. Between the trimmed V and J ends, which lost 1 base and 6 bases, there was a span of 10 bases. Germline CDR1 is SEHNR and CDR2 is FQNEAQ (reference sequence). CDR3 region: CASSLEWRGNEQFF. The CDR3 nucleotides are TGTGCCAGCAGCTTAGAGTGGAGGGGCAATGAGCAGTTCTTC.

A few counts support this clonotype. V is TRBV7-6 and J is TRBJ1-1, with a weak D call TRBD1 (5 bases). CDR1 is SGHVS, CDR2 FNYEAQ, per germline. Trimming removed 0 bases from V and 7 bases from J, with 12 bases in between. This CDR3 is 14 amino acids long. The CDR3 bases are TGTGCCAGCAGCTTAGCTGGGTCGGGGGATGAAGCTTTCTTT. Its translation: CASSLAGSGDEAFF.

The gene calls are TRBV29-1 and TRBJ1-1; D may be TRBD1 (5 bases). There are 13 residues in the CDR3. The V and J ends lost 3 bases and 0 bases respectively, with 8 bases between them. Looked up from germline, CDR1 is SQVTM and CDR2 is ANQGSEA. The CDR3 DNA sequence: TGCAGCGTTGACCGGGGGATGAACACTGAAGCTTTCTTT. This encodes CSVDRGMNTEAFF.